These T cell receptor beta chains were read from a single sample in a study of blood T cell repertoires in COVID-19. Libraries were prepared by immunoSEQ multiplex PCR; TCRdb keeps only in-frame clonotypes and omits some of them. Among about 110,000 clones, approximately 80% were seen once, and the ten largest hold about 15%. The sequencing input was peripheral blood. The receptor set was obtained from a woman aged 55-75 years with acute or convalescent COVID-19. Both conserved end residues are part of each CDR3. The D gene is left open where the match is weak. Clone size, where shown, is once, few, many, or a class for clones that have expanded.

CDR3 DNA | CDR3 protein | J gene | V gene | clone size | D gene
TGTGCCAGCAGCTTAATATTCGGGAGGATCTCCCGGTTCGAGCAGTACTTC | CASSLIFGRISRFEQYF | TRBJ2-7 | TRBV11-3 | . | TRBD2
TGTGCCAGCAGCTTGGGGGGAGCCGGTGAAAAACTGTTTTTT | CASSLGGAGEKLFF | TRBJ1-4 | TRBV7-2 | . | .
TGCGCCAGCAGCCCTGACAGTGGAAACACCATATATTTT | CASSPDSGNTIYF | TRBJ1-3 | TRBV4-3 | . | .
TGTGCCAGCAGCTTAGTCCAGGAGGTAAATGAGCAGTTCTTC | CASSLVQEVNEQFF | TRBJ2-1 | TRBV7-9 | once | .
TGTGCCAGCAGTGAAGACATGGGGGGTGGCAATCAGCCCCAGCATTTT | CASSEDMGGGNQPQHF | TRBJ1-5 | TRBV2 | once | .
TGTGCCAGTAGTCCAGGACTGGAACTTCTCTCTGGAAACACCATATATTTT | CASSPGLELLSGNTIYF | TRBJ1-3 | TRBV19 | . | .
TGTGCCAGCAGCCTGGGGGGGGTGGAGAATACGCAGTATTTT | CASSLGGVENTQYF | TRBJ2-3 | TRBV7-2 | . | TRBD2
TGTGCCAGCAGCTTAAGGCTAGGGGAAGAGACCCAGTACTTC | CASSLRLGEETQYF | TRBJ2-5 | TRBV13 | . | .
TGTGCCAGCAGGGCGGGGGGGCATGGAGATACGCAGTATTTT | CASRAGGHGDTQYF | TRBJ2-3 | TRBV28 | . | TRBD2
TGCACCAGCAGCCCGCGTTGGTATTCGAATCAGCCCCAGCATTTT | CTSSPRWYSNQPQHF | TRBJ1-5 | TRBV1 | few | .
TGTGCCAGCAGCAAAGGGGGGCAGGACCCGAGCTCCTATAATTCACCCCTCCACTTT | CASSKGGQDPSSYNSPLHF | TRBJ1-6 | TRBV21-1 | . | .
TGTGCCAGCAGCGAGCGGGGCAGTGGGACTAATGAAAAACTGTTTTTT | CASSERGSGTNEKLFF | TRBJ1-4 | TRBV9 | . | .
TGTGCTAGTGGTATCGGGACTTGGGGGTCAAGCGCCTACAATGAGCAGTTCTTC | CASGIGTWGSSAYNEQFF | TRBJ2-1 | TRBV12-5 | once | .
TGTGCCAGCAGCTTAGCGGGCAGAAACTATGGCTACACCTTC | CASSLAGRNYGYTF | TRBJ1-2 | TRBV7-9 | . | .
TGTGCCACCAGTGATCGGACAGTCTACGAGCAGTACTTC | CATSDRTVYEQYF | TRBJ2-7 | TRBV24-1 | once | .
TGTGCCACCATTTCCGGGGAAAGAGCTAACTATGGCTACACCTTC | CATISGERANYGYTF | TRBJ1-2 | TRBV5-4 | few | .
TGTGCCAGCAGTTCACAGCCATCTAGCACAGATACGCAGTATTTT | CASSSQPSSTDTQYF | TRBJ2-3 | TRBV14 | . | .
TGTGCCAGCAGCTTAGTAGTGTTTGGAGAGACCCAGTACTTC | CASSLVVFGETQYF | TRBJ2-5 | TRBV7-9 | many | .
TGTGCCAGCAGCTTAGTCTCGGGGATTGAAGCTTTCTTT | CASSLVSGIEAFF | TRBJ1-1 | TRBV11-1 | . | .
TGTGCCAGCAGCTTAAGAGGGCAACTCCGGGAGACCCAGTACTTC | CASSLRGQLRETQYF | TRBJ2-5 | TRBV11-1 | . | .
TGTGCCAGCAGCCAAGGGGGGGGAAACTACGAGCAGTACTTC | CASSQGGGNYEQYF | TRBJ2-7 | TRBV4-2 | . | TRBD2
TGTGCCAGCAGCTTGGCAGGTCGGGGAAATCAGCCCCAGCATTTT | CASSLAGRGNQPQHF | TRBJ1-5 | TRBV5-6 | . | .
TGTGCCAGCAGTTTACTAGCGCGGGAGACCCAGTACTTC | CASSLLARETQYF | TRBJ2-5 | TRBV27 | once | .
TGCGCCAGCAGCTTCGGAGATACTAGGGACTCCTATAATTCACCCCTCCACTTT | CASSFGDTRDSYNSPLHF | TRBJ1-6 | TRBV5-1 | . | .
TGCGCCAGCAGCCAAGCCGGGGACTATGGCTACACCTTC | CASSQAGDYGYTF | TRBJ1-2 | TRBV4-3 | . | .
TGTGCCAGCAGCTCCCCGGGAGGTGATGAGCAGTTCTTC | CASSSPGGDEQFF | TRBJ2-1 | TRBV7-3 | . | TRBD2
TGCAGCGTTAGTTTCTGGGAGAAAGGAGGCGGCTACACCTTC | CSVSFWEKGGGYTF | TRBJ1-2 | TRBV29-1 | once | .
TGTGCCAGCAGCTTACCCTGGGGCCATGGCTACACCTTC | CASSLPWGHGYTF | TRBJ1-2 | TRBV7-2 | . | .
TGTGCTAGTGGTTGGGGTGGAGGGCTTAGCACAGATACGCAGTATTTT | CASGWGGGLSTDTQYF | TRBJ2-3 | TRBV12-5 | . | .
TGTGCCAGCAGTGGGTTTTCCCCAGCACCCCCCCGGGACAGGGGCTATGGCTACACCTTC | CASSGFSPAPPRDRGYGYTF | TRBJ1-2 | TRBV6-1 | . | TRBD1
TGTGCCAGCAGCGATCGAAGCGGGGGATCCTCCACAGATACGCAGTATTTT | CASSDRSGGSSTDTQYF | TRBJ2-3 | TRBV5-4 | once | TRBD2
TGTGCCAGCAGTCCCGGACTCGGGGGCTACACCTTC | CASSPGLGGYTF | TRBJ1-2 | TRBV12-3/TRBV12-4 | . | .
TGTGCCAGCAGCTCAGCCAGGGGTTACGAGCAGTACTTC | CASSSARGYEQYF | TRBJ2-7 | TRBV11-2 | . | .
TGTGCCAGCAGGGACAGGAGCTACGAGCAGTACTTC | CASRDRSYEQYF | TRBJ2-7 | TRBV2 | . | TRBD1
TGTGCCAGTAGGAGGGGACAGGGTCTAGCTTTCTTT | CASRRGQGLAFF | TRBJ1-1 | TRBV19 | once | TRBD1
TGTGCCAGCAGCTTGGGGGGGGGATCTTCTGACAAAAACATTCAGTACTTC | CASSLGGGSSDKNIQYF | TRBJ2-4 | TRBV5-4 | . | TRBD2
TGCGCCAGCAGCCTGGCCCAGGGGGCTGGAAACACTGAAGCTTTCTTT | CASSLAQGAGNTEAFF | TRBJ1-1 | TRBV5-1 | . | TRBD1
TGTGCCATCAGTCGAGAGTTAGCTAACTATGGCTACACCTTC | CAISRELANYGYTF | TRBJ1-2 | TRBV10-3 | . | .
TGTGCCAGCAGTTACTCGAGTTACACTGAAGCTTTCTTT | CASSYSSYTEAFF | TRBJ1-1 | TRBV6-5 | . | .
TGTGCCAGCAGCTTTGATGAGGGCGCCTATGGCTACACCTTC | CASSFDEGAYGYTF | TRBJ1-2 | TRBV7-2 | . | .
TGTGCCAGCAGTTTACCCGGGACTTATAGCAATCAGCCCCAGCATTTT | CASSLPGTYSNQPQHF | TRBJ1-5 | TRBV28 | . | .
TGTGCCAGCAGTCAAAGACGGAGGGTCTGGGAAAAACTGTTTTTT | CASSQRRRVWEKLFF | TRBJ1-4 | TRBV6-5 | . | .
TGTGCCAGCAGCTTACAGGGAGGCGAGCAGTTCTTC | CASSLQGGEQFF | TRBJ2-1 | TRBV7-2 | . | .
TGCGCCAGCAGCTTGGGAGAACACGAGCAGTACTTC | CASSLGEHEQYF | TRBJ2-7 | TRBV5-1 | . | .
TGTGCCAGCAGCTCAACCGGACAGCCCAATTCACCCCTCCACTTT | CASSSTGQPNSPLHF | TRBJ1-6 | TRBV7-2 | few | .
TGTGCCAGCCGGACAGGAAACTATGGCTACACCTTC | CASRTGNYGYTF | TRBJ1-2 | TRBV6-6 | . | TRBD1
TGTGCCAGCAGCTCCAACAGGGGCAATCAGCCCCAGCATTTT | CASSSNRGNQPQHF | TRBJ1-5 | TRBV11-2 | . | .
TGTGCCAGCCGGACTAGCGGGGTACAAGAGACCCAGTACTTC | CASRTSGVQETQYF | TRBJ2-5 | TRBV6-5 | . | TRBD2
TGTGCCAGCAAGCGGGACCCCGGGGCCGGGGAGCTGTTTTTT | CASKRDPGAGELFF | TRBJ2-2 | TRBV6-5 | . | TRBD2
TGTGCCAGCAGCCCCTTCGATAATAGTACTAGGCCCTACAATGAGCAGTTCTTC | CASSPFDNSTRPYNEQFF | TRBJ2-1 | TRBV5-4 | . | .
TGTGCCAGCAGTGACGGGACAACCAGCACAGATACGCAGTATTTT | CASSDGTTSTDTQYF | TRBJ2-3 | TRBV6-4 | . | .